Shown below are 14 T cell receptor beta chains from a single sample sequenced in a study of blood T cell repertoires in COVID-19. Clones were read by immunoSEQ multiplex PCR, and TCRdb kept only the in-frame ones, dropping some. This table holds almost 500,000 clones, about nine tenths found once. The sequenced sample consisted of PBMCs or T cells enriched from blood (not recorded which). The receptors here all came from an older woman who had recovered from COVID-19.

This clone was seen a single time. The CDR3 DNA reads TGTGCCAGCAGCTTGCGTAGCAGCACAGATACGCAGTATTTT. It specifies CASSLRSSTDTQYF. The chain is built from TRBV5-4 and TRBJ2-3; no reliable D call. Deletions cut 1 base from V and 0 bases from J, with 6 bases between. The CDR3 contains 14 residues. Germline values: CDR1 SGHNT, CDR2 YYREEE (reference sequence).

The gene calls are TRBV6-5 and TRBJ2-1, with TRBD2 identical over 12 bases. This CDR3 is 15 amino acids long. Germline V lookup: CDR1 MNHEY, CDR2 SVGAGI. V shed 6 bases, J shed 7 bases, and the junction held 7 bases outside the gene matches. CDR3 loop: CASSGGLAGGNEQFF. CDR3 nucleotide sequence: TGTGCCAGCAGCGGAGGGCTAGCGGGGGGGAATGAGCAGTTCTTC.

The chain combines TRBV4-2 with TRBJ2-1; 7 bases agree with TRBD2. V shed 0 bases and J 3 bases; nucleotides not matched to a gene: 2. This CDR3 contains 15 residues. Per the germline V gene, CDR1 is LGHNA and CDR2 is YNFKEQ. The CDR3 here is CASSQELARYNEQFF. CDR3 DNA: TGTGCCAGCAGCCAAGAACTAGCGCGCTACAATGAGCAGTTCTTC.

The chain is built from TRBV18 and TRBJ1-5; 11 nucleotides line up with TRBD1. V lost 3 bases, J lost 1 base, and 2 bases stayed unmatched. CDR1 is KGHSH and CDR2 is LQKENI in the germline V gene. CDR3 length: 16 residues. For the CDR3, the DNA is TGTGCCAGCTCACCCGGACAGGGGGCCAGCAATCAGCCCCAGCATTTT. This codes for CASSPGQGASNQPQHF.

This chain connects TRBV2 to TRBJ1-4; possibly TRBD1 for D (6 bases). Germline CDR1 reads SNHLY; CDR2 reads FYNNEI. Trimming pared 7 bases from V and 7 bases from J, leaving 16 bases between. The CDR3 has 14 amino acids. CDR3 bases: TGTGCCAGCACAGAGGGGGGGCTAGGTGAAAAACTGTTTTTT. Translating gives CASTEGGLGEKLFF.

This clone was recorded once. This sequence joins TRBV30 and TRBJ2-2; TRBD2 aligns across 11 bases. The CDR3 spans 17 residues. Losses at the gene ends were 2 bases for V and 4 bases for J; bases not matched to a gene: 9. Germline V lookup: CDR1 GTSNPN, CDR2 SVGIG (reference sequence). The CDR3, as DNA: TGTGCCTGGAGTTCAGCACGGACTAGCGGGCGCACCGGGGAGCTGTTTTTT. It codes for CAWSSARTSGRTGELFF.

The CDR3 region is CASSAAGVTNTEAFF. The DNA for the CDR3 is TGTGCCAGTAGTGCGGCAGGGGTCACGAACACTGAAGCTTTCTTT. This chain connects TRBV19 to TRBJ1-1, with D perhaps TRBD1 (6 bases). CDR3 length equals 15 residues. Germline CDR1 is LNHDA and CDR2 is SQIVND (reference sequence). Trimming took off 5 bases at V and 1 base at J, with 14 bases between the two ends.

The rearrangement joins TRBV7-9 to TRBJ1-6; possible D gene TRBD1, 5 bases. The germline gives CDR1 SEHNR, CDR2 FQNEAQ (reference sequence). CDR3 length equals 15 residues. Trimming cost V 0 bases and J 6 bases, with 9 bases left between them. The CDR3 DNA sequence: TGTGCCAGCAGCTTAGCTCAGGGAGGTAATTCACCCCTCCACTTT. This gives the protein CASSLAQGGNSPLHF.

This clone was found once. The chain combines TRBV4-1 with TRBJ1-2; 8 positions match TRBD1. From germline, CDR1 is MGHRA and CDR2 YSYEKL. With V trimmed by 0 bases and J by 7 bases, 7 bases remained unmatched. The CDR3 is 15 residues long. The CDR3 DNA sequence: TGCGCCAGCAGCCAAGACCAGGGGGCTGGAGGTGGCTACACCTTC. Amino acids: CASSQDQGAGGGYTF.

The V and J genes are TRBV6-5 and TRBJ1-6; 10 positions agree with TRBD1. The germline CDR1 and CDR2 sequences are MNHEY and SVGAGI. The CDR3 contains 15 residues. The ends lost 7 bases at V and 8 bases at J; junction bases unmatched: 8. The CDR3 loop is CASISGGTGDSPLHF. The CDR3 DNA reads TGTGCCAGCATTTCTGGCGGGACAGGGGATTCACCCCTCCACTTT.

J is TRBJ2-5 and V is TRBV7-2; 8 bases map to TRBD2. There are 19 residues in the CDR3. J lost 4 bases, V lost 2 bases, and 18 bases had no gene match. From germline, CDR1 is SGHTA and CDR2 FQGNSA. The CDR3 sequence: CASSLYSGGELWELETQYF. The CDR3 nucleotides are TGTGCCAGCAGCTTATATTCCGGGGGGGAATTATGGGAGCTAGAGACCCAGTACTTC.

The chain recombines TRBV24-1 with TRBJ1-1, with D possibly being TRBD1 (5 bases). Trimming took off 2 bases at V and 4 bases at J, with 13 bases between the two ends. CDR1 is KGHDR and CDR2 is SFDVKD in the germline V gene. This CDR3 region has 15 residues. The DNA for the CDR3 is TGTGCCACCAGTGATTCCCAGGGCAGGTCCACTGAAGCTTTCTTT. Residues: CATSDSQGRSTEAFF.

The chain has TRBV3-1 (or the pseudogene TRBV3-2) and TRBJ2-2; 8 bases match TRBD2. This CDR3 is built from 15 residues. The germline CDR1 and CDR2 sequences are LGHDT and YNNKEL (reference sequence). V lost 3 bases, J lost 5 bases, and 5 bases stayed unmatched. The DNA for the CDR3 is TGTGCCAGCAGCCAGTCGGGGGGGAGAACCGGGGAGCTGTTTTTT. Protein sequence: CASSQSGGRTGELFF.

The genes are TRBV28 and TRBJ1-3; D not certain. Germline CDR1 reads MDHEN; CDR2 reads SYDVKM. The CDR3 length is 15 residues. V was cut by 4 bases and J by 2 bases, with 12 bases left in between. CDR3 residues: CASSSRGDTGNTIYF. The CDR3 coding sequence is TGTGCCAGCAGTTCGCGGGGAGACACTGGAAACACCATATATTTT.